One and the same sample provided the 10 T cell receptor beta chains below, sequenced in a study of T cell repertoires in cytomegalovirus infection. TCRdb fed the reads into MiXCR, producing one record per CDR3 protein. The profile shows about 440,000 distinct CDR3 sequences, 31% of them singletons. The sequenced sample consisted of PBMCs. The receptor set was obtained from a human donor in good health (CMV status not recorded). Some clones in this sample may be carry-over from other donors' samples.

This clonotype was recorded a few times. V and J are TRBV28 and TRBJ1-2, with 9 bases fitting TRBD1. The germline V gene has CDR1 MDHEN and CDR2 SYDVKM. Unmatched junction bases numbered 11, after V lost 5 bases and J lost 7 bases. The CDR3 totals 15 residues. The CDR3 loop reads CASSTAGTGNRGYTF. CDR3 DNA: TGTGCCAGCAGTACCGCCGGGACAGGGAATCGTGGCTACACCTTC.

The rearrangement uses TRBV4-3 and TRBJ2-3; 9 nucleotides line up with TRBD1. The V gene's germline CDR1 is LGHNA and CDR2 YSLEER. Germline trimming cut 3 bases from V and 0 bases from J; bases unmatched to any gene: 4. The CDR3 spans 16 residues. The CDR3 loop is CASSHGTGTSTDTQYF. CDR3 nucleotide sequence: TGCGCCAGCAGCCACGGGACAGGGACTAGCACAGATACGCAGTATTTT.

Of note for this clonotype: Its ends do not fully match the called genes, so a read error is possible. This sequence joins TRBV10-1 and TRBJ2-7, with D perhaps TRBD1 (6 bases). This CDR3 comprises 14 residues. Germline values: CDR1 WNHNN, CDR2 SYGVQD (reference sequence). CDR3 in DNA: TGCGCCAGCAGCGACCCGGACAGTAGCTACGAGAAGTACTTC. The encoded protein is CASSDPDSSYEKYF.

This clonotype appeared many times. This chain joins TRBV7-2 and TRBJ2-3; 9 bases align to TRBD2. After removal of 4 bases from V and 0 bases from J, the junction contained 11 bases not matched to a gene. The CDR3 contains 18 residues. The germline gives CDR1 SGHTA, CDR2 FQGNSA. The CDR3 nucleotides read TGTGCCAGCAGCTCCCTCTTGGTTAGCGGGGGCAGCACAGATACGCAGTATTTT. Translated: CASSSLLVSGGSTDTQYF.

In its sample, this clonotype was seen once. The V call is TRBV12-3 or TRBV12-4, the J call TRBJ2-7, with 9 bases lining up with TRBD1. Trimming cost V 8 bases and J 3 bases; bases outside gene matches: 11. The CDR3 contains 15 residues. The CDR3 here is CASGGGGQGLYEQYF. In DNA form, the CDR3 reads TGTGCCAGCGGGGGGGGTGGACAGGGGCTCTACGAGCAGTACTTC.

CDR3 coding DNA: TGTGCCAGCAGTTTAATTCCCATCCCTGGACAGTCAATCTCTGGAAACACCATATATTTT. This translates into CASSLIPIPGQSISGNTIYF. The chain carries TRBV28 and TRBJ1-3; tentative D call: TRBD1 (6 bases). Germline V gene sequence: CDR1 MDHEN, CDR2 SYDVKM. V shed 2 bases and J shed 0 bases, with 23 bases lying between them. The CDR3 runs 20 residues.

This clonotype was detected ten times or more. CDR3 DNA: TGTGCCAGCAGCCACAAAGGCGACAATGAGCAGTTCTTC. It encodes CASSHKGDNEQFF. The rearrangement links TRBV7-2 to TRBJ2-1; D unresolved. The germline V gene has CDR1 SGHTA and CDR2 FQGNSA. V was cut by 5 bases and J by 5 bases, with 10 bases left in between. The length of the CDR3 is 13 residues.

The chain is built from TRBV11-2 and TRBJ1-1, with D unclear. V was cut by 5 bases and J by 8 bases, with 12 bases left in between. The CDR3 has 12 residues. The V gene's germline CDR1 is SGHAT and CDR2 FQNNGV. The CDR3 DNA reads as TGTGCCAGCAGCGAAGACCTCTCCGAAGCTTTCTTT. Encoded protein: CASSEDLSEAFF.

V gene TRBV6-6 combines with J gene TRBJ2-1, with TRBD2 matching over 15 bases. The ends lost 6 bases at V and 0 bases at J; junction bases unmatched: 3. Germline V gene sequence: CDR1 MNHNY, CDR2 SVGAGI (reference sequence). CDR3 size: 17 residues. The CDR3 sequence: CASRGTSGGSSYNEQFF. The CDR3 DNA follows: TGTGCCAGCAGGGGGACTAGCGGGGGGAGCTCCTACAATGAGCAGTTCTTC.

Concerning this clonotype itself: The conserved phenylalanine or tryptophan is not found at the CDR3 terminus, so this likely reflects a read error. This chain connects TRBV11-2 to TRBJ2-2, with a tentative D call TRBD1 (7 bases). The V gene's germline CDR1 is SGHAT and CDR2 FQNNGV. The CDR3 has 16 amino acids. The V end lost 3 bases, the J end lost 6 bases, and 17 bases lay between the germline ends. CDR3 sequence (DNA): TGTGCCAGCAGCTTGAGGGCGGGACAGACGGCCGGGGAGCTGTTTTTG. Its translation is CASSLRAGQTAGELFL.